The entry that follows covers one T cell receptor (beta chain) sequence. Its target is not known. Germline and junction disagree at one end, which may indicate a read error. This sample was included in a study of post-analysis software for immune sequencing data. As for the study in general: Disease trajectories encompassed relapsing-remitting, secondary progressive and progressive-relapsing multiple sclerosis.

Built from TCR beta cDNA, the libraries had unique molecular identifiers in them. Some 500,000 cDNA molecules were obtained per 1 to 10 million input T cells. TCRdb processed the PCR reads anew with MiXCR; each CDR3 protein has one entry. The table includes 750,000 to 900,000 distinct CDR3 sequences, roughly 46% detected once. CDR1 SQVTM and CDR2 ANQGSEA come from the germline V gene. This CDR3 is 12 amino acids long. General study findings and limits: Patients had higher frequencies than controls of about 5 TRBV segments, including TRBV5-6, TRBV5-1 and TRBV20-1. Controls showed significantly higher normalized Chao1 diversity than did multiple sclerosis patients. Those samples that were prepared in the same batch co-clustered strongly by F measure.

The sample comprised blood. This chain connects TRBV29-1 to TRBJ1-2; D gene uncertain. The sequence was obtained from a girl between 5 and 17 years old with multiple sclerosis. Here the CDR3 DNA reads TGCAGCGACAGTCACTCCACCTATGGCTACATCTTC. Amino acids: CSDSHSTYGYIF.